The text below deals with one T cell receptor (beta chain). These data come from a study of T cell changes during pregnancy in multiple sclerosis. The method was immunoSEQ multiplex PCR; TCRdb's version includes in-frame clones alone and lacks a portion of them. This table has tens of thousands of clones, over 85% appearing once. Trimming took off 5 bases at V and 4 bases at J, with 21 bases between the two ends. This CDR3 region has 16 residues. Germline V CDR1 and CDR2: MDHEN, SYDVKM. The genes are TRBV28 and TRBJ2-7, with a possible D match to TRBD1 (6 bases). The source is a female donor in good health, enrolled as a control in a pregnancy study. The sample consisted of CD4+ T cells from peripheral blood mononuclear cells, taken after pregnancy. CDR3 sequence: CASSTTDRRPMYEQYF. The CDR3 DNA reads TGTGCCAGCAGTACAACCGACAGGAGGCCCATGTACGAGCAGTACTTC.